This record covers a single T cell receptor beta chain. This record comes from a study of T-cell reconstitution after alpha-beta-depleted transplantation in children. Preparation of the TCRbeta library was carried out with unique molecular identifiers. TCRdb independently ran MiXCR on the PCR reads; one entry per CDR3 protein. Here the sample spans approximately 83,000 distinct CDR3 sequences, about 8% being singletons. The sequenced sample was PBMCs from the stem cell graft donor, obtained from the stem cell graft. The receptor comes from a human donor who donated a stem cell graft to a child with congenital amegakaryocytic thrombocytopenia.

The DNA for the CDR3 is TGTGCCAGCAGCTTGGGGACTAGCGGGAGTTACTCCGAGCAGTACTTC. Its translation is CASSLGTSGSYSEQYF. The chain combines TRBV5-5 with TRBJ2-7, with TRBD2 matching over 13 bases. V shed 0 bases and J 6 bases; nucleotides not matched to a gene: 6. Germline-derived CDR1 and CDR2 are SGHKS and YYEKEE (reference sequence). This CDR3 spans 16 amino acids.